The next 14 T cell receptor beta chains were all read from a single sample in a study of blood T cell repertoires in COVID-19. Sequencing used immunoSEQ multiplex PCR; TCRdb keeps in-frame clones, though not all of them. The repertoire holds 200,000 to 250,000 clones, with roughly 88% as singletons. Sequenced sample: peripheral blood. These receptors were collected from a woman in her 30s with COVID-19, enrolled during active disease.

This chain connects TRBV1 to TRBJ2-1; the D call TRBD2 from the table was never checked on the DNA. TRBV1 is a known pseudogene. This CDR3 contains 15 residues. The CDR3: CTSPDSLSPYNEQFF. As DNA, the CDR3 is TGCACCAGCCCGGACTCGTTATCACCTTACAATGAGCAGTTCTTC.

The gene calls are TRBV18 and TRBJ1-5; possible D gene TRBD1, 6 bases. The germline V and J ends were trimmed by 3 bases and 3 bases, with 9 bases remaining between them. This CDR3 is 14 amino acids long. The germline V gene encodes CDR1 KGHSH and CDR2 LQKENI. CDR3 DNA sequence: TGTGCCAGCTCACCTAACAGGGACAATCAGCCCCAGCATTTT. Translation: CASSPNRDNQPQHF.

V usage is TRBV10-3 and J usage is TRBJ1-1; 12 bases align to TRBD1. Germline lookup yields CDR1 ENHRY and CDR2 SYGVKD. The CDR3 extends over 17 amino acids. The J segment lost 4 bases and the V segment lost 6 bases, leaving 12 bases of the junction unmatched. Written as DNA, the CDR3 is TGTGCCATCAGCGAACCGGGACAGGGGGCGCATGTCACTGAAGCTTTCTTT. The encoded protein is CAISEPGQGAHVTEAFF.

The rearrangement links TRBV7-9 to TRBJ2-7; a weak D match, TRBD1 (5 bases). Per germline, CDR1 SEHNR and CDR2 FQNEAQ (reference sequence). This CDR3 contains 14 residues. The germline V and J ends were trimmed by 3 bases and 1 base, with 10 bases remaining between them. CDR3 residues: CASSFQGPSYEQYF. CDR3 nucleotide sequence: TGTGCCAGCAGCTTTCAGGGTCCATCCTACGAGCAGTACTTC.

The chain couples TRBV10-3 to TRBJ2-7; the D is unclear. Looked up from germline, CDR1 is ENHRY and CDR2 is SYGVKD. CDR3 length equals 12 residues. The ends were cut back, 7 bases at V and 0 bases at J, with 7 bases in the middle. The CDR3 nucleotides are TGTGCCATCACCCCCAGCTCCTACGAGCAGTACGTC. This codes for CAITPSSYEQYV.

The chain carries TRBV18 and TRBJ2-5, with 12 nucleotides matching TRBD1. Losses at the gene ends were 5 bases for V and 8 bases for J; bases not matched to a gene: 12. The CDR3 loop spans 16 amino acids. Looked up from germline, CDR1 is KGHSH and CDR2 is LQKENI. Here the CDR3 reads CASSSYLGQGAETQYF. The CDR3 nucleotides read TGTGCCAGCTCATCATACTTGGGACAGGGGGCGGAAACCCAGTACTTC.

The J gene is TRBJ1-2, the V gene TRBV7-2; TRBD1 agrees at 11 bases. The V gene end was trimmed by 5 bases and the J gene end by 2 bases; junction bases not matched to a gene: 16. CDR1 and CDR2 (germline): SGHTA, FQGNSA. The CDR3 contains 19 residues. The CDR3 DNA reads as TGTGCCAGCAGCCCGCTCCCTGGAGGGACAGGGGGGAGGAACTATGGCTACACCTTC. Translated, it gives CASSPLPGGTGGRNYGYTF.

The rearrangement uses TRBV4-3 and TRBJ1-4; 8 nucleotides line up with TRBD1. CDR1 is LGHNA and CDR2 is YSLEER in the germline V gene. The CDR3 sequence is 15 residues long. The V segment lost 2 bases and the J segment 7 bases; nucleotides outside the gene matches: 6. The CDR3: CASSQLQGDVEKLFF. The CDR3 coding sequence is TGCGCCAGCAGCCAACTACAGGGGGATGTTGAAAAACTGTTTTTT.

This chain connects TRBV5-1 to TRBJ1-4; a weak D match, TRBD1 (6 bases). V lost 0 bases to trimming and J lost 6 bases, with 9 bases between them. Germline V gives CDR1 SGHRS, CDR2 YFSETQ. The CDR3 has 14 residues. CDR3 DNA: TGCGCCAGCAGCTTGGAAGGGGGAGATGAAAAACTGTTTTTT. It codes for CASSLEGGDEKLFF. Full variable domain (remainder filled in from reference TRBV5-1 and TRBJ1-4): KAGVTQTPRYLIKTRGQQVTLSCSPISGHRSVSWYQQTPGQGLQFLFEYFSETQRNKGNFPGRFSGRQFSNSRSEMNVSTLELGDSALYLCASSLEGGDEKLFFGSGTQLSVL.

Here the CDR3 DNA reads TGTGCCAGCAGTCCCCAGGGAGGGCAGGGATGGGCTTTCTTT. Protein sequence: CASSPQGGQGWAFF. The V and J genes are TRBV6-5 and TRBJ1-1, with a possible D match to TRBD1 (5 bases). The CDR3 is 14 amino acids. Deletions cut 5 bases from V and 11 bases from J, with 21 bases between. Germline V gene lookup returns CDR1 MNHEY and CDR2 SVGAGI.

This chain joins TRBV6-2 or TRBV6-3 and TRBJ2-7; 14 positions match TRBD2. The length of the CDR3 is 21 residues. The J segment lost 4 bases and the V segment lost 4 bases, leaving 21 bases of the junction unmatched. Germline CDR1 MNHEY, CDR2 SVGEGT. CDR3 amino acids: CASSFYLLGTSGSLSSYEQYV. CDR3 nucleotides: TGTGCCAGCAGTTTCTACCTACTGGGGACTAGCGGGAGCCTCTCGTCGTACGAGCAGTACGTC.

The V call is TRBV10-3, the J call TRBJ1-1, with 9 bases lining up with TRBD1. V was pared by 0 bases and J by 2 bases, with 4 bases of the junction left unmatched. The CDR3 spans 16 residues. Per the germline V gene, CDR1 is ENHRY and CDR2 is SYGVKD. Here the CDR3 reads CAISESRGQGNTEAFF. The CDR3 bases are TGTGCCATCAGTGAGTCGAGGGGACAGGGTAACACTGAAGCTTTCTTT.

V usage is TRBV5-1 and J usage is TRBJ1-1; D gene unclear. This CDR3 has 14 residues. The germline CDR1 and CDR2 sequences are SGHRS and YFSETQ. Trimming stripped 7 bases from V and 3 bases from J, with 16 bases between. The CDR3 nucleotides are TGCGCCAGCGCCCGGTCTACTCCGGACACTGAAGCTTTCTTT. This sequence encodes CASARSTPDTEAFF.

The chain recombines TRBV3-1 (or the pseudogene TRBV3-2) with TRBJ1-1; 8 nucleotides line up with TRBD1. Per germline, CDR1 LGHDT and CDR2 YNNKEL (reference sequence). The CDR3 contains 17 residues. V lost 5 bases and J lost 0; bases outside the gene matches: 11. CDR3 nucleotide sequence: TGTGCCAGCAGCAGCGAAACAGGGGGGAACTTGAACACTGAAGCTTTCTTT. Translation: CASSSETGGNLNTEAFF.